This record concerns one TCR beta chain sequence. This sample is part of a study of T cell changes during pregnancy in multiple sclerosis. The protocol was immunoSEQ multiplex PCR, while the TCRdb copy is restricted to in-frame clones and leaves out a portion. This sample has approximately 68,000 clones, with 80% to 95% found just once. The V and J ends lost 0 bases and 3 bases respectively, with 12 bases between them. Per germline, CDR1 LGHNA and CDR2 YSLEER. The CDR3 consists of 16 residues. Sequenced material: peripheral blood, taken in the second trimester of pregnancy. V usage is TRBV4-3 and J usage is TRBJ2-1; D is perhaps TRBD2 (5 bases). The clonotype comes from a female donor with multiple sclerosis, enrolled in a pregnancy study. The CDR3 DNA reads TGCGCCAGCAGCCAAGACTCAGCGGTGGACTACAATGAGCAGTTCTTC. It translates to CASSQDSAVDYNEQFF.